Each of the 17 T cell receptor beta chains below was sequenced from the same sample in a study of T-cell reconstitution after alpha-beta-depleted transplantation in children. Using unique molecular identifiers, the investigators prepared the TCRbeta library. MiXCR, run by TCRdb on the PCR reads, gives a single entry per CDR3 protein. The sample contains roughly 23,000 distinct CDR3 sequences, roughly a tenth of which appear only once. The sequencing here drew on PBMCs from the stem cell graft donor, taken from the stem cell graft. The origin of the receptors is a human donor who donated a stem cell graft to a child with chronic granulomatous disease.

This clonotype has ten or more counts. This chain links TRBV27 with TRBJ2-7; D unclear. The CDR3 consists of 15 residues. The V and J ends lost 0 bases and 0 bases respectively, with 9 bases between them. Germline-derived CDR1 and CDR2 are MNHEY and SMNVEV (reference sequence). The CDR3 loop is CASSLSLDNSYEQYF. The CDR3 nucleotides read TGTGCCAGCAGTTTATCCCTTGACAACTCCTACGAGCAGTACTTC.

At least ten counts were recorded for this clonotype. This rearrangement joins TRBV7-9 to TRBJ2-1; D ambiguous. Trimming stripped 5 bases from V and 10 bases from J, with 9 bases between. CDR3 length equals 11 residues. CDR1 and CDR2 (germline): SEHNR, FQNEAQ (reference sequence). The CDR3 DNA sequence: TGTGCCAGCAGCCTCTTGGGGGAGCAGTTCTTC. It translates to CASSLLGEQFF.

This clonotype was seen only a few times. The chain has TRBV20-1 and TRBJ2-3; no reliable D call. The CDR3 spans 10 residues. Deletions cut 3 bases from V and 3 bases from J, with 1 base between. Germline V gene data show CDR1 as DFQATT and CDR2 as SNEGSKA (reference sequence). In DNA form, the CDR3 reads TGCAGTGCTAGGACAGATACGCAGTATTTT. This encodes CSARTDTQYF.

The chain employs TRBV29-1 and TRBJ1-1, with no clear D. Between the trimmed V and J ends, which lost 2 bases and 5 bases, there was a span of 9 bases. The CDR3 length is 12 residues. CDR1 is SQVTM, CDR2 ANQGSEA, per germline. The CDR3: CSVERAGTEAFF. CDR3 sequence (DNA): TGCAGCGTTGAAAGGGCGGGGACTGAAGCTTTCTTT.

By share of the sample, this clonotype is medium-sized. The gene calls are TRBV14 and TRBJ2-2; D gene uncertain. V gave up 4 bases and J gave up 4 bases, with 7 bases separating them. CDR3 length: 13 amino acids. Germline-derived CDR1 and CDR2 are SGHDN and FVKESK. CDR3 in DNA: TGTGCCAGCAGCCTACAAGCCACCGGGGAGCTGTTTTTT. Residues: CASSLQATGELFF.

Many counts were recorded for this clonotype. V usage is TRBV12-3 or TRBV12-4 and J usage is TRBJ2-5, with D tentatively TRBD1 (6 bases). Deletions cut 4 bases from V and 0 bases from J, with 15 bases between. This CDR3 region has 16 residues. The CDR3 loop is CASSSRTAEYQETQYF. The DNA for the CDR3 is TGTGCCAGCAGTTCAAGGACAGCCGAATACCAAGAGACCCAGTACTTC.

This clonotype was recorded many times. The chain links TRBV9 to TRBJ2-3, with D possibly being TRBD1 (5 bases). The CDR3 sequence is 18 residues long. In germline, CDR1 is SGDLS, CDR2 YYNGEE. V gave up 0 bases and J gave up 3 bases, with 20 bases separating them. CDR3 loop: CASSVDLLGEFRTDTQYF. DNA for the CDR3: TGTGCCAGCAGCGTAGATCTCTTAGGGGAATTTAGAACAGATACGCAGTATTTT.

This clonotype was recorded at least ten times. This chain connects TRBV7-2 to TRBJ1-2, with D uncertain. The CDR3 extends over 14 amino acids. Germline V gene lookup returns CDR1 SGHTA and CDR2 FQGNSA. The V gene lost 1 base and the J gene lost 8 bases, with 14 bases spanning the gap. As DNA, the CDR3 is TGTGCCAGCAGCTTAGTAACCTACCCTTGGGGCTACACCTTC. Translating it yields CASSLVTYPWGYTF.

This clonotype was recorded many times. The V gene is TRBV28, the J gene TRBJ1-1; D is ambiguous. CDR1 and CDR2 (germline): MDHEN, SYDVKM. The ends were cut back, 3 bases at V and 1 base at J, with 12 bases in the middle. The length of the CDR3 is 15 residues. CDR3 bases: TGTGCCAGCAGTTTGAGTGCATCCTCGAACACTGAAGCTTTCTTT. Translating gives CASSLSASSNTEAFF.

The genes are TRBV28 and TRBJ1-2; TRBD1 might be the D (5 bases). Germline values: CDR1 MDHEN, CDR2 SYDVKM. There are 14 residues in the CDR3. V was pared by 10 bases and J by 4 bases, with 19 bases between. This CDR3 is CAMGPGDPCYGYTF. For the CDR3, the DNA is TGTGCCATGGGCCCTGGGGACCCCTGCTATGGCTACACCTTC.

This chain links TRBV5-2 with TRBJ2-5; the D call TRBD2 from the table was never checked on the DNA. TRBV5-2 is an annotated pseudogene. The CDR3 length is 14 residues. CDR3 DNA sequence: TGTGCCATGGGCCCGGGACTAGTAGAAGAGACCCAGTACTTC. It encodes CAMGPGLVEETQYF.

This clonotype has a count of ten or more. The V call is TRBV28, the J call TRBJ2-7; a weak D match, TRBD1 (6 bases). CDR3 length equals 15 residues. Between the trimmed V and J ends, which lost 3 bases and 5 bases, there was a span of 17 bases. Germline CDR1 MDHEN, CDR2 SYDVKM. CDR3 nucleotides: TGTGCCAGCAGTTTTTGGCAGGACAGTCAAAACGAGCAGTACTTC. Protein product: CASSFWQDSQNEQYF.

The table lists this clonotype with many counts. This chain connects TRBV9 to TRBJ2-5; no reliable D call. CDR1 SGDLS and CDR2 YYNGEE come from the germline V gene. The V end was cut by 4 bases, the J end by 3 bases, with 10 bases between. The CDR3 has 13 residues. CDR3 sequence: CASSTYREETQYF. As DNA, the CDR3 is TGTGCCAGCAGCACCTACAGAGAAGAGACCCAGTACTTC. Full variable domain (rest looked up from reference TRBV9 and TRBJ2-5): DSGVTQTPKHLITATGQRVTLRCSPRSGDLSVYWYQQSLDQGLQFLIQYYNGEERAKGNILERFSAQQFPDLHSELNLSSLELGDSALYFCASSTYREETQYFGPGTRLLVL.

There are many counts of this clonotype. The chain has TRBV7-6 and TRBJ2-1; no definite D call. The V end was cut by 6 bases, the J end by 7 bases, with 13 bases between. This CDR3 region has 13 residues. In germline, CDR1 is SGHVS, CDR2 FNYEAQ. The CDR3 sequence: CASSSRLLNEQFF. In DNA, the CDR3 is TGTGCCAGCAGTTCACGACTCTTAAATGAGCAGTTCTTC.

A note on this clonotype: Germline and junction disagree at one end, which may indicate a read error. The V and J genes are TRBV7-2 and TRBJ1-1, with a weak D call TRBD1 (5 bases). CDR3 length equals 12 residues. CDR1 SGHTA and CDR2 FQGNSA come from the germline V gene. The CDR3 DNA reads as TGTGCCAGCCGCTTAGTAATGACAGAAGCTTTCTTC. Its translation is CASRLVMTEAFF. The full variable domain, rest sourced from reference TRBV7-2 and TRBJ1-1, is GAGVSQSPSNKVTEKGKDVELRCDPISGHTALYWYRQSLGQGLEFLIYFQGNSAPDKSGLPSDRFSAERTGGSVSTLTIQRTQQEDSAVYLCASRLVMTEAFFGQGTRLTVV.

A word on this clonotype: Compared with germline, one end of the junction differs, possibly owing to a read error. The chain combines TRBV20-1 with TRBJ2-1; a possible D gene is TRBD1 (5 bases). The CDR3 consists of 11 residues. CDR1 DFQATT and CDR2 SNEGSKA come from the germline V gene (reference sequence). CDR3 amino acids: CSARQNNVQFF. DNA for the CDR3: TGCAGTGCAAGACAGAACAATGTGCAGTTCTTC.

Many counts were recorded for this clonotype. CDR3 sequence: CSVVRDEKLFF. DNA for the CDR3: TGCAGCGTTGTACGGGATGAAAAACTGTTTTTT. V and J are TRBV29-1 and TRBJ1-4; D is undetermined. Germline assignment: CDR1 SQVTM and CDR2 ANQGSEA. The CDR3 consists of 11 residues. V was cut by 4 bases and J by 6 bases, with 6 bases left in between.